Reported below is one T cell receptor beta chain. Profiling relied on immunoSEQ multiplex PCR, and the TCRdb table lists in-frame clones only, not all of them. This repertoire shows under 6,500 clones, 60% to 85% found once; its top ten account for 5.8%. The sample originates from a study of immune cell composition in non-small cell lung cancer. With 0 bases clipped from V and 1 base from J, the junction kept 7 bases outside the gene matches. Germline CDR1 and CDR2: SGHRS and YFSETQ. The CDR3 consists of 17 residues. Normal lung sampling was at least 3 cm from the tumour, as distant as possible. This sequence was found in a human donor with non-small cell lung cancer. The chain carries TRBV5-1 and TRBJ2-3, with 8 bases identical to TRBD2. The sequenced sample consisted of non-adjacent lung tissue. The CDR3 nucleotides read TGCGCCAGCAGCTTGGCCTCCGGTAGCGGGGGCACAGATACGCAGTATTTT. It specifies CASSLASGSGGTDTQYF.